This TCR beta chain appears in the sequencing data of a study of cytomegalovirus exposure and HLA in healthy donors. Study summary: From HLA-typed donors, an early data release held around 85 million unique TCRs.

General study points: In a later analysis, TCR beta V- and J-gene trimming showed a link to a missense DCLRE1C variant. Rarity marked most TCR sequences, yet some public TCRs occurred in many donors. Earlier analysis found most TCR beta V segments productive about 87% or about 30% of the time.

Note on this clone: Its target is unknown.

Vbeta (60) and Jbeta (13) primers were used in the PCR. Profiling relied on immunoSEQ multiplex PCR, and the TCRdb table lists in-frame clones only, not all of them. The data show roughly 71,000 clones, and the top ten clones hold 5%. The germline gives CDR1 MNHNY, CDR2 SVGAGI (reference sequence). V trimming: 5 bases; J trimming: 3 bases; junction bases outside the gene matches: 11. This CDR3 is built from 16 residues. The chain uses TRBV6-6 and TRBJ2-3; 7 bases are shared with TRBD1. The TCR was taken from a woman aged 40 to 50 in good health and CMV-seropositive. Sequenced: PBMCs. The CDR3 loop reads CASSHTSQGFTDTQYF. Here the CDR3 DNA reads TGTGCCAGCAGTCACACCTCACAGGGGTTTACAGATACGCAGTATTTT.